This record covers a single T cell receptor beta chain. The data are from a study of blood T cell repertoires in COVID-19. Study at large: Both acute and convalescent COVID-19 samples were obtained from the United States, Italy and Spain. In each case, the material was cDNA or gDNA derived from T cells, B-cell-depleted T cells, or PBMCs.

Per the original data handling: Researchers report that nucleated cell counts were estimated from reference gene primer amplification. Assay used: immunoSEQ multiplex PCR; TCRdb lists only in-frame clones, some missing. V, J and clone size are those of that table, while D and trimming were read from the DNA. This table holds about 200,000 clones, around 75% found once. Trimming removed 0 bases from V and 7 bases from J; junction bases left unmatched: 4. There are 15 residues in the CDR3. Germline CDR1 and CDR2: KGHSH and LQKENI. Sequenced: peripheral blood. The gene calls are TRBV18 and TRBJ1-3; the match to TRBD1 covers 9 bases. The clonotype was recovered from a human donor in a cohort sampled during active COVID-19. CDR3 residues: CASSPPGQGYNTIYF. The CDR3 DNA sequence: TGTGCCAGCTCACCACCGGGACAGGGCTATAACACCATATATTTT. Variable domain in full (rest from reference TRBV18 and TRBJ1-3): NAGVMQNPRHLVRRRGQEARLRCSPMKGHSHVYWYRQLPEEGLKFMVYLQKENIIDESGMPKERFSAEFPKEGPSILRIQQVVRGDSAAYFCASSPPGQGYNTIYFGEGSWLTVV.